This T cell receptor beta chain stems from a study of cytomegalovirus exposure and HLA in healthy donors. A remark on this clone: The antigen is not known.

The study ran its PCR with 60 Vbeta and 13 Jbeta primers. Here immunoSEQ multiplex PCR was the method, and the copy in TCRdb shows in-frame clones only, minus some. This sample yields roughly 100,000 clones, of which approximately 11% are seen a single time; more than 15% belongs to the top ten. Broader study findings: An analysis was carried out later, and it reportedly showed fewer N-insertions in an Asian-associated ancestry cluster than the approximately 710-donor mean.

The CDR3 sequence is 15 residues long. The V and J ends lost 2 bases and 6 bases respectively, with 11 bases between them. Germline assignment: CDR1 SGHNT and CDR2 YENEEA. The gene calls are TRBV11-3 and TRBJ2-6, with D unresolved. This clonotype originated in a man between 35 and 55 years old in good health and CMV-seropositive. The material sequenced was PBMCs. The CDR3 protein is CASSLLRYVANVLTF. Written as DNA, the CDR3 is TGTGCCAGCAGCTTACTCCGCTATGTGGCCAACGTCCTGACTTTC.